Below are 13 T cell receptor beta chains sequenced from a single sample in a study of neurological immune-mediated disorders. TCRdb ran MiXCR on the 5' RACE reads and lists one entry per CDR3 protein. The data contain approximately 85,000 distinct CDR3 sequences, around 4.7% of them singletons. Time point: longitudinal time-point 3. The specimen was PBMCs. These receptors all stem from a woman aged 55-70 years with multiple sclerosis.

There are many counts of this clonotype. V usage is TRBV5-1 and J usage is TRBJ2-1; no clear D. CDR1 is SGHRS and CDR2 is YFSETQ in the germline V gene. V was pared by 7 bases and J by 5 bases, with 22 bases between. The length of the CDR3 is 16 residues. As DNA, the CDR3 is TGCGCCAGCGCATCCCCGTTGGGGTCCGTCAACAATGAGCAGTTCTTC. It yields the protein CASASPLGSVNNEQFF.

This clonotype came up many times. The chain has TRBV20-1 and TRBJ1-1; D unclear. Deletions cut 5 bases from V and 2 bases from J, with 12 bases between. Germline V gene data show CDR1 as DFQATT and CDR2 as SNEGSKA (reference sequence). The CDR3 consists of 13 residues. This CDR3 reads CSAPREANTEAFF. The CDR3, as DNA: TGCAGTGCTCCAAGGGAGGCTAACACTGAAGCTTTCTTT.

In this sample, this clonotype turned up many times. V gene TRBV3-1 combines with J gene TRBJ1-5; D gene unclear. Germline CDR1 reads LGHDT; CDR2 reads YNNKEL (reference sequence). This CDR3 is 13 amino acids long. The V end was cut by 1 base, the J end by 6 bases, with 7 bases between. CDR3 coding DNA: TGTGCCAGCAGCCAAGGGGTGGCTCAGCCCCAGCATTTT. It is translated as CASSQGVAQPQHF.

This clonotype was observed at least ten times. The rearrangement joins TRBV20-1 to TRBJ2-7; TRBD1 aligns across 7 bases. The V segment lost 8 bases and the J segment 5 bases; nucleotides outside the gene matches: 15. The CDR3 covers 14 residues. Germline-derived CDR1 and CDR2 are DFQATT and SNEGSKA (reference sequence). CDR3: CSTTRQGQLNEQYF. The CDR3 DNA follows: TGCAGTACCACAAGACAGGGCCAATTGAACGAGCAGTACTTC.

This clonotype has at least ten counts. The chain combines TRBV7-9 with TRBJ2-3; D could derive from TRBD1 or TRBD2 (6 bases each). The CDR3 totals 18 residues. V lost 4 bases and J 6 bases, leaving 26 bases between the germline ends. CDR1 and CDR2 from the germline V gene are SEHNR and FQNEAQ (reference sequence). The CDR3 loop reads CASSSPNWRGSPSDTQYF. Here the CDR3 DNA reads TGTGCCAGCAGCTCCCCCAACTGGAGGGGGTCCCCCTCGGATACGCAGTATTTT. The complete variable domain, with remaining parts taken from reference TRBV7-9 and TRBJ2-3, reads DTGVSQNPRHKITKRGQNVTFRCDPISEHNRLYWYRQTLGQGPEFLTYFQNEAQLEKSRLLSDRFSAERPKGSFSTLEIQRTEQGDSAMYLCASSSPNWRGSPSDTQYFGPGTRLTVL.

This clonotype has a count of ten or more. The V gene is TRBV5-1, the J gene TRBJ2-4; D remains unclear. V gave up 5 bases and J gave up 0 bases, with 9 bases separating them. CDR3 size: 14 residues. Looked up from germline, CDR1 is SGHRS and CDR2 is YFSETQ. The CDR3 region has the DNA TGCGCCAGCAGGTCTGACCTAGCCAAAAACATTCAGTACTTC. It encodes CASRSDLAKNIQYF.

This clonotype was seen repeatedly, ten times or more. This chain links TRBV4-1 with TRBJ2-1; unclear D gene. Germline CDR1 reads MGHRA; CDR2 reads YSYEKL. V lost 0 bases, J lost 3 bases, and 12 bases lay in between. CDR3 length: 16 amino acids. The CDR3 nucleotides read TGCGCCAGCAGCCAAGATGGCAGAATAGGCTACAATGAGCAGTTCTTC. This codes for CASSQDGRIGYNEQFF.

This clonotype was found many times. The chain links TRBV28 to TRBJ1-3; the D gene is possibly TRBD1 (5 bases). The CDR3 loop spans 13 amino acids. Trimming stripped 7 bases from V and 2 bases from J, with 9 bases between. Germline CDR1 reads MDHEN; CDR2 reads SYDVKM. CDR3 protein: CASNKGAGNTIYF. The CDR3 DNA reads TGTGCCAGCAACAAAGGGGCTGGAAACACCATATATTTT.

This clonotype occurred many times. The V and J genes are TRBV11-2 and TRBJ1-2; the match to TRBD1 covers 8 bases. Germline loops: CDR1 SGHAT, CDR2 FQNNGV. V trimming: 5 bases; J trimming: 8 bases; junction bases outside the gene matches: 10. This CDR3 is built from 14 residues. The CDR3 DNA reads TGTGCCAGCAGCCTATGGACAGGGACTCAAGGCTACACCTTC. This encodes CASSLWTGTQGYTF.

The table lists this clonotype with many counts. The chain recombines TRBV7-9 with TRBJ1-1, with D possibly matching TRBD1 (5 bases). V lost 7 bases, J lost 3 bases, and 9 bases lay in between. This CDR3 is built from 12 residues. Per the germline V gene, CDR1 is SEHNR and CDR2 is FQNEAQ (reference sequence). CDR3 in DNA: TGTGCCAGCACTGGGACTTACACTGAAGCTTTCTTT. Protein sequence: CASTGTYTEAFF.

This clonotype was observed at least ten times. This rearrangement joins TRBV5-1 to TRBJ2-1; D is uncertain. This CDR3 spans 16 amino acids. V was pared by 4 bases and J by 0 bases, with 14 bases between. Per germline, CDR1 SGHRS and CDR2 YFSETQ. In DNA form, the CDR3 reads TGCGCCAGCAGCCCCCCCGGTAGGGACTCCTACAATGAGCAGTTCTTC. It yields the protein CASSPPGRDSYNEQFF.

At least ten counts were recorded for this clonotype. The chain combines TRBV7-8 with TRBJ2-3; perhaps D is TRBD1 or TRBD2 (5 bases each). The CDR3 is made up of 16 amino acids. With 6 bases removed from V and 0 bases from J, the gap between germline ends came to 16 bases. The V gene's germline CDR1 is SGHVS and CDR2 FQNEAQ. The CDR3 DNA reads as TGTGCCAGCAGATATATAGGGACGGGGAGCACAGATACGCAGTATTTT. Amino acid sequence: CASRYIGTGSTDTQYF. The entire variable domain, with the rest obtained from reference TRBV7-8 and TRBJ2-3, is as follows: GAGVSQSPRYKVAKRGQDVALRCDPISGHVSLFWYQQALGQGPEFLTYFQNEAQLDKSGLPSDRFFAERPEGSVSTLKIQRTQQEDSAVYLCASRYIGTGSTDTQYFGPGTRLTVL.

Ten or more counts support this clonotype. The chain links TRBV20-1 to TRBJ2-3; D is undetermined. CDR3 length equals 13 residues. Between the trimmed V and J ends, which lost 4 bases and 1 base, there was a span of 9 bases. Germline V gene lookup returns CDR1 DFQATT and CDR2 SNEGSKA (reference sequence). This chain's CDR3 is CSANNGRTDTQYF. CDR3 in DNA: TGCAGTGCTAATAACGGGCGCACAGATACGCAGTATTTT.